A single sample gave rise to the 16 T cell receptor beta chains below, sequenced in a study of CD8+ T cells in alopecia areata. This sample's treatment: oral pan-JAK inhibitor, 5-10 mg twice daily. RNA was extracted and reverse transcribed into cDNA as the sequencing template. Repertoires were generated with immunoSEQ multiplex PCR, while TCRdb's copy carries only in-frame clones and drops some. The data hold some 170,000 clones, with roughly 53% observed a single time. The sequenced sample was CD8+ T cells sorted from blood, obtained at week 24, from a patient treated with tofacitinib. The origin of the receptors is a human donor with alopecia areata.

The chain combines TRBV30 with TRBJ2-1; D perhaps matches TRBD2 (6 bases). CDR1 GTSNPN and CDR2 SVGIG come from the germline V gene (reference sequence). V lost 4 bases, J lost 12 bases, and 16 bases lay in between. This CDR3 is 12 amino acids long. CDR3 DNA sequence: TGTGCCTGGAATATAGCGGCGATGGCGCAGTTCTTC. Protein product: CAWNIAAMAQFF.

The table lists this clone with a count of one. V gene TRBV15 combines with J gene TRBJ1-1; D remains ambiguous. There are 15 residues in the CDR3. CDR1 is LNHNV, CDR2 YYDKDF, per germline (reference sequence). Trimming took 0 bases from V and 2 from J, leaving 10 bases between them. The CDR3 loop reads CATSRDGPGNTEAFF. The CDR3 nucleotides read TGTGCCACCAGCAGAGATGGGCCGGGAAACACTGAAGCTTTCTTT.

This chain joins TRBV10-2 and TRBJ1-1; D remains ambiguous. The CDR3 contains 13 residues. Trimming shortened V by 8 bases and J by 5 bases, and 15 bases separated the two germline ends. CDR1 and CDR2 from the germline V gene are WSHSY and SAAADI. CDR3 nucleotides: TGCGCCAGCGCCCTTCGAGTCGGGACTGAAGCTTTCTTT. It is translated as CASALRVGTEAFF.

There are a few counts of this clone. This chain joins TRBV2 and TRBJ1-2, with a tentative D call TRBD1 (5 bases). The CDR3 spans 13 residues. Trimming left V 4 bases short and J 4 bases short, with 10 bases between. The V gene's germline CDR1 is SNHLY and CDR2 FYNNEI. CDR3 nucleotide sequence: TGTGCCAGCAGTGCTGCGGGGGGCTATGGCTACACCTTC. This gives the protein CASSAAGGYGYTF.

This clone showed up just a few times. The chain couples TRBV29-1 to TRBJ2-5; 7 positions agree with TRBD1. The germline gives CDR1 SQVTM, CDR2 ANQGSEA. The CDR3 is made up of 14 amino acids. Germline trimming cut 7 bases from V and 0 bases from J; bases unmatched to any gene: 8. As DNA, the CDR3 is TGCAGCGCCGACCCCGGGACAGACCAAGAGACCCAGTACTTC. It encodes CSADPGTDQETQYF.

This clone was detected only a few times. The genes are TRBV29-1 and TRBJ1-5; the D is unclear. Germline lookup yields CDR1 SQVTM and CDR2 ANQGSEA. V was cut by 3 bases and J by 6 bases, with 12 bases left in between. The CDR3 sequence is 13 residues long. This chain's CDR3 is CSVEYASGQPQHF. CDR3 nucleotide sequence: TGCAGCGTTGAGTACGCCAGCGGTCAGCCCCAGCATTTT.

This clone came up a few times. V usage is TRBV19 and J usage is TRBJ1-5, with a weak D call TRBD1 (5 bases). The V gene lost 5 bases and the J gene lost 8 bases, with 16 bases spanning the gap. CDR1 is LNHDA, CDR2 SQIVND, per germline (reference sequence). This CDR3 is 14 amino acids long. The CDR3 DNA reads TGTGCCAGTAGTCCCACGGGGGGTCAGGAGCCCCAGCATTTT. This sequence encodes CASSPTGGQEPQHF.

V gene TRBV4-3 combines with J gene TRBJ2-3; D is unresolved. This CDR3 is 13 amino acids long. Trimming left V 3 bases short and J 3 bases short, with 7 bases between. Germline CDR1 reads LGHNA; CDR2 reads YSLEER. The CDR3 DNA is TGCGCCAGCAGCCAGGCCGGGACAGATACGCAGTATTTT. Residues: CASSQAGTDTQYF.

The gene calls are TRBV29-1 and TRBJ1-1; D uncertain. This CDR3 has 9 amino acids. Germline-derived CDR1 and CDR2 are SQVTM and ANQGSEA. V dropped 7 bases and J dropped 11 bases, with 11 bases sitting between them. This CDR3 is CSDEAGAFF. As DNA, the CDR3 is TGCAGCGACGAGGCTGGCGCTTTCTTT.

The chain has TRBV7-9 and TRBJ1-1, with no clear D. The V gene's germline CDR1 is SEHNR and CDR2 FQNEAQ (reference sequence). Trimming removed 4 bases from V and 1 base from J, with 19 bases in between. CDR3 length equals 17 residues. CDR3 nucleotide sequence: TGTGCCAGCAGCTCCCAGGCGAGGTTGAGTGAGAACACTGAAGCTTTCTTT. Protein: CASSSQARLSENTEAFF.

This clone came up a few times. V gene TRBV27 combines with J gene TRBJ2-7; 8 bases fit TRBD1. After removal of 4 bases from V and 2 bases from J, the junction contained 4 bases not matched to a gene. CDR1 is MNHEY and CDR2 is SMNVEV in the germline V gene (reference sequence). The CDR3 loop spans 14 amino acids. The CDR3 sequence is CASSWQGATYEQYF. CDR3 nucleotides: TGTGCCAGCAGTTGGCAGGGGGCTACCTACGAGCAGTACTTC.

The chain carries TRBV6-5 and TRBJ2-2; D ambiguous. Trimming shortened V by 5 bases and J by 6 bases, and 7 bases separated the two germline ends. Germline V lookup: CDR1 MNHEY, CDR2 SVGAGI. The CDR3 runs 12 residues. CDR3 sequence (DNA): TGTGCCAGCAGTGTAATAGCCGGGGAGCTGTTTTTT. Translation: CASSVIAGELFF.

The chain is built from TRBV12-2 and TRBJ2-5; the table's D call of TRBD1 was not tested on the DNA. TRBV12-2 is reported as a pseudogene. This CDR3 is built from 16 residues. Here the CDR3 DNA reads TGTGCAAGCCGCGGAGGAAAACAGGACAGCCAAGAGACCCAGTACTTC. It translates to CASRGGKQDSQETQYF.

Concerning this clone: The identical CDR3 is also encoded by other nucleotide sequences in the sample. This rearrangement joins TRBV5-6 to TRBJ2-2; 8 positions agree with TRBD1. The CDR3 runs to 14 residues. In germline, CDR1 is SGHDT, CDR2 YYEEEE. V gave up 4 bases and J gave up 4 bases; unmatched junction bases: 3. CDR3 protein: CASSLGTGTGELFF. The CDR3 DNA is TGTGCCAGCAGCCTCGGGACAGGCACCGGGGAGCTGTTTTTT.

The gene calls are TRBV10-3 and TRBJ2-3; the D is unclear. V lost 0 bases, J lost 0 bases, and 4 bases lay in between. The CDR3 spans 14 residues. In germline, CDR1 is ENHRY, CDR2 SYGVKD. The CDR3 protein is CAISESKSTDTQYF. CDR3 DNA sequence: TGTGCCATCAGTGAGTCAAAAAGCACAGATACGCAGTATTTT.

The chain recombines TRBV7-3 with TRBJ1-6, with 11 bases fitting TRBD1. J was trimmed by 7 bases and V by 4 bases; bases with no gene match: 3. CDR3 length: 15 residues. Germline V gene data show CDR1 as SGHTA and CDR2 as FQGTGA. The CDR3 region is CASSSGTGGNSPLHF. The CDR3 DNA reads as TGTGCCAGCAGCTCCGGGACAGGGGGAAATTCACCCCTCCACTTT.